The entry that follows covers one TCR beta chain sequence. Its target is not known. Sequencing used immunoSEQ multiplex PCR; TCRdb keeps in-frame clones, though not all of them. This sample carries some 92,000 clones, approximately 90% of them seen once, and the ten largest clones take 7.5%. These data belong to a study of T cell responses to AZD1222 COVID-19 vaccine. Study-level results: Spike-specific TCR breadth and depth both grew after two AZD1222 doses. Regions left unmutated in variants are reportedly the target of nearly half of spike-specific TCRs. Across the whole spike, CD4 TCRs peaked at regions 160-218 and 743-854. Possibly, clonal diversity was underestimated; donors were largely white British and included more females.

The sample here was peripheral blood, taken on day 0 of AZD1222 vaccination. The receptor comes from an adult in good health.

This CDR3 is CASSSSGRSYEQYF. DNA of the CDR3: TGTGCCAGCAGTTCTAGCGGGAGATCCTACGAGCAGTACTTC. The rearrangement joins TRBV27 to TRBJ2-7; 10 nucleotides match TRBD2. Germline CDR1 MNHEY, CDR2 SMNVEV (reference sequence). The ends lost 4 bases at V and 1 base at J; junction bases unmatched: 1. CDR3 size: 14 residues.